Listed here are 30 T cell receptor beta chains from one sample, sequenced in a study of OX40 agonist ivuxolimab in advanced cancers. Here immunoSEQ multiplex PCR was the method, and the copy in TCRdb shows in-frame clones only, minus some. The sample carries roughly 77,000 clones, roughly 90% recorded once. The source was CD4+ or CD8+ T cells sorted from blood, collected in a trial of the OX40 agonist ivuxolimab. These receptors were obtained from an adult with an advanced solid tumor such as melanoma, head and neck, liver or kidney cancer.

The chain's CDR3 is CASSLQPSSYEQYF. The CDR3 DNA follows: TGTGCCAGCAGCTTACAACCTAGCTCCTACGAGCAGTACTTC. The chain recombines TRBV7-8 with TRBJ2-7; D unresolved. Trimming left V 2 bases short and J 0 bases short, with 8 bases between. Germline-derived CDR1 and CDR2 are SGHVS and FQNEAQ. The CDR3 spans 14 residues.

The rearrangement uses TRBV5-4 and TRBJ2-3; D not certain. V lost 0 bases, J lost 1 base, and 12 bases lay in between. The CDR3 consists of 16 residues. Germline V CDR1 and CDR2: SGHNT, YYREEE (reference sequence). The CDR3 DNA is TGTGCCAGCAGCTTGGGGTGGCGTCCGGGCACAGATACGCAGTATTTT. Amino acid sequence: CASSLGWRPGTDTQYF.

The chain links TRBV5-6 to TRBJ2-7, with D possibly TRBD2 on 5 matching bases. This CDR3 has 17 residues. Trimming left V 1 base short and J 3 bases short, with 20 bases between. The germline V gene encodes CDR1 SGHDT and CDR2 YYEEEE. CDR3 loop: CASSLFGLAENFYEQYF. CDR3 DNA: TGTGCCAGCAGCTTGTTCGGCCTAGCAGAGAATTTCTACGAGCAGTACTTC.

The V call is TRBV6-5, the J call TRBJ2-7; D gene ambiguous. Germline CDR1 and CDR2: MNHEY and SVGAGI. Trimming stripped 0 bases from V and 4 bases from J, with 10 bases between. The CDR3 is made up of 14 amino acids. The CDR3 spells CASSYSAEGYEQYF. The CDR3 DNA follows: TGTGCCAGCAGTTACTCGGCCGAAGGGTACGAGCAGTACTTC.

V is TRBV19 and J is TRBJ2-1; D perhaps matches TRBD2 (5 bases). Trimming removed 3 bases from V and 1 base from J, with 16 bases in between. This CDR3 is 17 amino acids long. Germline CDR1 is LNHDA and CDR2 is SQIVND (reference sequence). CDR3 bases: TGTGCCAGTAGTATCAGTATAGCGCGTAAATCCTACAATGAGCAGTTCTTC. Translated: CASSISIARKSYNEQFF.

The rearrangement links TRBV25-1 to TRBJ2-7; maybe TRBD1 (6 bases). V lost 0 bases and J 3 bases, leaving 18 bases between the germline ends. The germline gives CDR1 MGHDK, CDR2 SYGVNS. CDR3 length: 17 residues. The CDR3 bases are TGTGCCAGCAGTGAATACCCCAGGGGCACACACTTCTACGAGCAGTACTTC. As protein: CASSEYPRGTHFYEQYF.

The rearrangement links TRBV21-1 to TRBJ1-1. TRBV21-1 is a pseudogene segment. The CDR3 runs 12 residues. The DNA of the CDR3 is TGTGCCACCATCCCACGGGGCACTGAAGCTTTCTTT. It yields the protein CATIPRGTEAFF.

V usage is TRBV10-3 and J usage is TRBJ2-5, with TRBD2 matching over 11 bases. J was trimmed by 4 bases and V by 2 bases; bases with no gene match: 12. The CDR3 length is 18 residues. Germline V lookup: CDR1 ENHRY, CDR2 SYGVKD. The CDR3: CAISESIAGGPLPETQYF. In nucleotides, the CDR3 is TGTGCCATCAGTGAGAGTATAGCGGGAGGGCCACTGCCAGAGACCCAGTACTTC.

The J gene is TRBJ1-5, the V gene TRBV6-6, with 10 bases aligning to TRBD1. Germline V lookup: CDR1 MNHNY, CDR2 SVGAGI (reference sequence). The CDR3 is 16 residues long. Trimming took 8 bases from V and 1 from J; bases not matched to a gene: 8. CDR3 region: CASGAMTGGSNQPQHF. Here the CDR3 DNA reads TGTGCCAGCGGAGCGATGACAGGGGGCAGCAATCAGCCCCAGCATTTT.

The chain links TRBV28 to TRBJ1-2, with 8 bases identical to TRBD1. The germline CDR1 and CDR2 sequences are MDHEN and SYDVKM. Trimming cost V 10 bases and J 1 base; bases outside gene matches: 11. This CDR3 is 15 amino acids long. The CDR3 DNA reads TGTGCCATCCTGACAGGGGCCTCAAATAACTATGGCTACACCTTC. Translating it yields CAILTGASNNYGYTF.

The rearrangement uses TRBV5-4 and TRBJ2-2; D is unresolved. Germline CDR1 is SGHNT and CDR2 is YYREEE (reference sequence). This CDR3 region has 13 residues. Deletions cut 4 bases from V and 7 bases from J, with 11 bases between. The CDR3 sequence is CASSVNYDGELFF. In nucleotides, the CDR3 is TGTGCCAGCAGCGTTAACTACGACGGGGAGCTGTTTTTT.

The rearrangement links TRBV27 to TRBJ2-1; 8 positions match TRBD1. Losses at the gene ends were 3 bases for V and 7 bases for J; bases not matched to a gene: 14. This CDR3 spans 17 amino acids. Germline CDR1 is MNHEY and CDR2 is SMNVEV (reference sequence). This CDR3 is CASSLQGASSQWNEQFF. CDR3 sequence (DNA): TGTGCCAGCAGTTTGCAGGGGGCTTCCAGCCAGTGGAATGAGCAGTTCTTC.

About this clone itself: This sample includes further DNA sequences coding for the same CDR3. The V call is TRBV6-1, the J call TRBJ2-7; TRBD1 matches at 10 bases. The CDR3 runs 13 residues. Trimming at V came to 5 bases and at J to 3 bases, leaving 1 base not matched to a gene. Per the germline V gene, CDR1 is MNHNS and CDR2 is SASEGT. The CDR3, as DNA: TGTGCCAGCAGTCGGGACAGGGGCTACGAGCAGTACTTC. Protein product: CASSRDRGYEQYF.

The chain's CDR3 is CASSTSRTGSSYEQYF. Written as DNA, the CDR3 is TGTGCCAGCAGCACAAGCCGGACAGGTAGCTCCTACGAGCAGTACTTC. The chain couples TRBV7-9 to TRBJ2-7; TRBD1 aligns across 7 bases. There are 16 residues in the CDR3. Germline CDR1 SEHNR, CDR2 FQNEAQ (reference sequence). The trim removed 5 bases at V and 0 bases at J, leaving 10 bases unmatched.

The chain joins TRBV5-1 to TRBJ2-3, with D hard to call. This CDR3 is 15 amino acids long. The germline gives CDR1 SGHRS, CDR2 YFSETQ. Trimming removed 0 bases at V and 0 bases at J, with 8 bases between. The CDR3 nucleotides are TGCGCCAGCAGCTTGGAGCTTTCTAGCACAGATACGCAGTATTTT. It yields the protein CASSLELSSTDTQYF.

The chain has TRBV5-4 and TRBJ2-5, with D perhaps TRBD1 (5 bases). V lost 0 bases and J lost 2, with 8 bases in between. The germline V gene encodes CDR1 SGHNT and CDR2 YYREEE (reference sequence). The CDR3 contains 14 residues. The DNA for the CDR3 is TGTGCCAGCAGCTTGGGACAGATTCAAGAGACCCAGTACTTC. Its protein is CASSLGQIQETQYF.

In this sample, this clone turned up once. The J gene is TRBJ2-7, the V gene TRBV19; 9 bases align to TRBD1. Germline values: CDR1 LNHDA, CDR2 SQIVND (reference sequence). V lost 4 bases, J lost 3 bases, and 7 bases stayed unmatched. The CDR3 extends over 15 amino acids. CDR3 sequence (DNA): TGTGCCAGTAGTACATCCGGGACAGGGTTCTACGAGCAGTACTTC. It codes for CASSTSGTGFYEQYF.

This clone was observed once. The chain links TRBV7-9 to TRBJ2-2; TRBD1 is a possible D gene (6 bases). The germline gives CDR1 SEHNR, CDR2 FQNEAQ (reference sequence). The CDR3 runs 18 residues. Deletions cut 5 bases from V and 1 base from J, with 20 bases between. The CDR3 DNA reads TGTGCCAGCAGCCCCATCTTGGACAGCTACCTGAACACCGGGGAGCTGTTTTTT. As protein: CASSPILDSYLNTGELFF.

V and J are TRBV21-1 and TRBJ2-3; TRBD1 is the table's D call, not checked against the DNA. TRBV21-1 is an annotated pseudogene. CDR3 length: 15 amino acids. CDR3 protein: CASNEQGNATDTQYF. The CDR3 DNA follows: TGTGCCAGCAACGAACAGGGGAATGCCACAGATACGCAGTATTTT.

This sequence joins TRBV7-8 and TRBJ2-3; D may correspond to TRBD1 or TRBD2 (5 bases each). Germline loops: CDR1 SGHVS, CDR2 FQNEAQ. The V end lost 7 bases, the J end lost 4 bases, and 9 bases lay between the germline ends. The CDR3 sequence is 12 residues long. The CDR3 DNA reads TGTGCCAGCAAGGGGAGCGCAGATACGCAGTATTTT. Its translation is CASKGSADTQYF.

This clone appeared once. V gene TRBV7-2 combines with J gene TRBJ2-7; 7 bases are a match to TRBD2. V dropped 0 bases and J dropped 2; count of bases not matched to a gene: 1. The CDR3 contains 14 residues. Germline V CDR1 and CDR2: SGHTA, FQGNSA. This CDR3 is CASSLAAGAYEQYF. DNA of the CDR3: TGTGCCAGCAGCTTAGCGGCGGGAGCCTACGAGCAGTACTTC.

In its sample, this clone was seen a few times. The chain joins TRBV5-1 to TRBJ2-5; D is unresolved. Germline CDR1 SGHRS, CDR2 YFSETQ. The length of the CDR3 is 11 residues. Between the trimmed V and J ends, which lost 2 bases and 1 base, there was a span of 0 bases. The CDR3: CASSFQETQYF. The CDR3 DNA reads as TGCGCCAGCAGCTTCCAAGAGACCCAGTACTTC. Drawing the rest from reference TRBV5-1 and TRBJ2-5, the complete variable domain is KAGVTQTPRYLIKTRGQQVTLSCSPISGHRSVSWYQQTPGQGLQFLFEYFSETQRNKGNFPGRFSGRQFSNSRSEMNVSTLELGDSALYLCASSFQETQYFGPGTRLLVL.

The gene calls are TRBV6-1 and TRBJ1-2, with D perhaps matching TRBD1 (5 bases). Trimming removed 7 bases at V and 5 bases at J, with 11 bases between. Germline CDR1 is MNHNS and CDR2 is SASEGT. The CDR3 is made up of 12 amino acids. This chain's CDR3 is CASTDRNYGYTF. The CDR3 DNA follows: TGTGCCAGCACAGACAGAAATTATGGCTACACCTTC.

The J gene is TRBJ1-1, the V gene TRBV11-3; D is unclear. Germline CDR1 is SGHNT and CDR2 is YENEEA. The CDR3 is made up of 16 amino acids. V lost 2 bases and J 2 bases, leaving 15 bases between the germline ends. The CDR3 region is CASSLFSGHLNTEAFF. The CDR3 DNA is TGTGCCAGCAGCTTATTCAGCGGGCACCTCAACACTGAAGCTTTCTTT.

V and J are TRBV5-1 and TRBJ1-3; 9 bases align to TRBD1. The germline V gene has CDR1 SGHRS and CDR2 YFSETQ. This CDR3 has 14 residues. Trimming took 1 base from V and 8 from J; bases not matched to a gene: 4. The CDR3 is CASSLPTGGDTIYF. For the CDR3, the DNA is TGCGCCAGCAGCTTGCCGACAGGGGGGGACACCATATATTTT.

V is TRBV20-1 and J is TRBJ2-7; D uncertain. V shed 6 bases and J shed 2 bases, with 8 bases lying between them. The length of the CDR3 is 11 residues. Per the germline V gene, CDR1 is DFQATT and CDR2 is SNEGSKA (reference sequence). The DNA for the CDR3 is TGCAGTGCCGCAGGCCCCTACGAGCAGTACTTC. The encoded protein is CSAAGPYEQYF.

The chain recombines TRBV19 with TRBJ2-7, with D possibly being TRBD1 (5 bases). The CDR3 contains 14 residues. V lost 3 bases, J lost 0 bases, and 9 bases lay in between. Germline V gene sequence: CDR1 LNHDA, CDR2 SQIVND (reference sequence). CDR3 region: CASSMSGNSYEQYF. In DNA form, the CDR3 reads TGTGCCAGTAGTATGTCAGGGAACTCCTACGAGCAGTACTTC.

J is TRBJ1-1 and V is TRBV9, with D maybe TRBD1 (5 bases). CDR1 and CDR2 from the germline V gene are SGDLS and YYNGEE. Deletions cut 4 bases from V and 3 bases from J, with 16 bases between. The CDR3 sequence is 15 residues long. This CDR3 is CASSPEQARYTEAFF. DNA for the CDR3: TGTGCCAGCAGCCCAGAACAGGCAAGATACACTGAAGCTTTCTTT. Variable domain in full (rest from reference TRBV9 and TRBJ1-1): DSGVTQTPKHLITATGQRVTLRCSPRSGDLSVYWYQQSLDQGLQFLIQYYNGEERAKGNILERFSAQQFPDLHSELNLSSLELGDSALYFCASSPEQARYTEAFFGQGTRLTVV.

This sequence joins TRBV5-8 and TRBJ2-7, with unresolved D. The CDR3 is made up of 15 amino acids. The germline V gene has CDR1 SGHTS and CDR2 YDEGEE. V was clipped by 8 bases and J by 0 bases, with 18 bases between them. In DNA, the CDR3 is TGTGCCAGTTACCTGTGGGCAGCCTCCTCCTACGAGCAGTACTTC. It specifies CASYLWAASSYEQYF.

CDR3 nucleotides: TGTGCCAGCAGCCCCAGTGGAAACACCGGGGAGCTGTTTTTT. Translated: CASSPSGNTGELFF. The chain links TRBV11-3 to TRBJ2-2; D is undetermined. Germline V gives CDR1 SGHNT, CDR2 YENEEA. The CDR3 covers 14 residues. Deletions cut 5 bases from V and 2 bases from J, with 9 bases between.